The 20 T cell receptor beta chains listed next were all sequenced from one sample in a study of shared clonotypes between healthy human individuals. The data were produced by immunoSEQ multiplex PCR, yet TCRdb's version contains in-frame clones alone and is incomplete. The repertoire holds roughly 2.6 million clones, more than 80% seen once, with over 0.12% in the top ten. The specimen was naive CD4+ T cells sorted from blood. Specified subset: CD45RA+ positively selected. The receptors here all came from a young man in good health.

The rearrangement uses TRBV5-4 and TRBJ2-1, with a weak D call TRBD2 (6 bases). Trimming removed 4 bases at V and 2 bases at J, with 22 bases between. CDR3 length: 18 amino acids. Germline V gene data show CDR1 as SGHNT and CDR2 as YYREEE (reference sequence). The CDR3 DNA follows: TGTGCCAGCAGCATGGAGGGGCTAATATTAAACCCCTACAATGAGCAGTTCTTC. This translates into CASSMEGLILNPYNEQFF.

This clone has only one observation. The chain employs TRBV10-3 and TRBJ2-3; tentatively, D is TRBD1 (6 bases). Germline V gives CDR1 ENHRY, CDR2 SYGVKD. There are 15 residues in the CDR3. V was clipped by 6 bases and J by 1 base, with 14 bases between them. Here the CDR3 reads CAIRPTGSRTDTQYF. The CDR3, as DNA: TGTGCCATCAGGCCGACAGGAAGCCGCACAGATACGCAGTATTTT.

The chain combines TRBV7-9 with TRBJ2-3; TRBD1 is a possible D gene (5 bases). CDR3 size: 16 residues. Per the germline V gene, CDR1 is SEHNR and CDR2 is FQNEAQ (reference sequence). Trimming removed 5 bases from V and 0 bases from J, with 15 bases in between. The CDR3 DNA is TGTGCCAGCAGCCCCTCAGACGGACATAGCACAGATACGCAGTATTTT. Its translation: CASSPSDGHSTDTQYF.

This clone was seen once. V is TRBV4-1 and J is TRBJ2-7; possibly TRBD2 for D (5 bases). The V end was cut by 6 bases, the J end by 3 bases, with 18 bases between. The CDR3 has 15 residues. Germline CDR1 reads MGHRA; CDR2 reads YSYEKL. The CDR3 nucleotides are TGCGCCAGCAGGGTAAAGGAGGAGCCTCTCTACGAGCAGTACTTC. This gives the protein CASRVKEEPLYEQYF.

This clone was counted once. The V and J genes are TRBV30 and TRBJ1-6, with D possibly matching TRBD1 (6 bases). Germline V gives CDR1 GTSNPN, CDR2 SVGIG (reference sequence). The CDR3 has 16 amino acids. Trimming removed 0 bases at V and 1 base at J, with 10 bases between. The CDR3 DNA is TGTGCCTGGAGTGTACGAACAGGGTCCTATAATTCACCCCTCCACTTT. Translated, it gives CAWSVRTGSYNSPLHF.

The gene calls are TRBV29-1 and TRBJ2-1; D remains ambiguous. The CDR3 sequence is 12 residues long. V lost 4 bases to trimming and J lost 5 bases, with 9 bases between them. CDR1 is SQVTM and CDR2 is ANQGSEA in the germline V gene. The CDR3 loop is CSVVAVDNEQFF. CDR3 DNA: TGCAGCGTTGTTGCAGTTGACAATGAGCAGTTCTTC.

J is TRBJ2-7 and V is TRBV5-1; TRBD1 matches 8 bases. This CDR3 spans 14 amino acids. V shed 0 bases, J shed 5 bases, and the junction held 4 bases outside the gene matches. Germline V gives CDR1 SGHRS, CDR2 YFSETQ. The CDR3 region has the DNA TGCGCCAGCAGCTTGGGACCGACAGGGGACGAGCAGTACTTC. Translation: CASSLGPTGDEQYF.

The chain is built from TRBV6-5 and TRBJ2-5; D not certain. V lost 5 bases and J lost 1, with 14 bases in between. Germline values: CDR1 MNHEY, CDR2 SVGAGI. This CDR3 comprises 15 residues. CDR3 bases: TGTGCCAGCAGTCCAAACGGACGGATCCAAGAGACCCAGTACTTC. Residues: CASSPNGRIQETQYF.

This clone appeared once. The chain has TRBV6-5 and TRBJ1-4, with D tentatively TRBD1 (5 bases). Germline assignment: CDR1 MNHEY and CDR2 SVGAGI. The CDR3 spans 15 residues. Trimming pared 2 bases from V and 8 bases from J, leaving 15 bases between. The CDR3 protein is CASSYNPWGDEKLFF. CDR3 nucleotide sequence: TGTGCCAGCAGTTACAATCCTTGGGGGGACGAAAAACTGTTTTTT.

This clone occurred once. The J gene is TRBJ2-7, the V gene TRBV11-2; D may be TRBD2 (5 bases). Looked up from germline, CDR1 is SGHAT and CDR2 is FQNNGV. Trimming removed 4 bases at V and 2 bases at J, with 24 bases between. This CDR3 comprises 18 residues. CDR3 in amino acids: CASSSLLVGSPYTYEQYF. The CDR3 DNA is TGTGCCAGCAGCTCGCTTCTGGTGGGGAGCCCATATACCTACGAGCAGTACTTC.

The chain has TRBV9 and TRBJ1-4; 10 positions match TRBD1. With V trimmed by 3 bases and J by 4 bases, 6 bases remained unmatched. CDR3 length: 16 amino acids. Germline V gene sequence: CDR1 SGDLS, CDR2 YYNGEE. CDR3 residues: CASSGAGDRGNEKLFF. DNA of the CDR3: TGTGCCAGCAGCGGGGCGGGGGACAGGGGTAATGAAAAACTGTTTTTT.

The chain employs TRBV4-1 and TRBJ2-2; D unclear. The CDR3 totals 17 residues. Looked up from germline, CDR1 is MGHRA and CDR2 is YSYEKL. The V end was cut by 1 base, the J end by 0 bases, with 12 bases between. CDR3 nucleotide sequence: TGCGCCAGCAGCCAAGTGTATCACAGTGCGAACACCGGGGAGCTGTTTTTT. It codes for CASSQVYHSANTGELFF.

V usage is TRBV5-1 and J usage is TRBJ2-3; 13 positions agree with TRBD2. Germline V lookup: CDR1 SGHRS, CDR2 YFSETQ. The CDR3 loop spans 16 amino acids. The V gene end was trimmed by 0 bases and the J gene end by 5 bases; junction bases not matched to a gene: 3. CDR3 nucleotide sequence: TGCGCCAGCAGCTTGGGACTAGCGGGAGGATTAGATACGCAGTATTTT. It yields the protein CASSLGLAGGLDTQYF.

With regard to this clone: The same CDR3 arises from other DNA sequences in this sample as well. This chain joins TRBV7-2 and TRBJ2-2, with D uncertain. V dropped 5 bases and J dropped 6 bases, with 7 bases sitting between them. The CDR3 covers 12 residues. Germline V lookup: CDR1 SGHTA, CDR2 FQGNSA. The CDR3 region has the DNA TGTGCCAGCAGCCTCCTGGCCGGGGAGCTGTTTTTT. This gives the protein CASSLLAGELFF. Based on the CDR3 plus reference TRBV7-2 and TRBJ2-2, the full variable domain is GAGVSQSPSNKVTEKGKDVELRCDPISGHTALYWYRQSLGQGLEFLIYFQGNSAPDKSGLPSDRFSAERTGGSVSTLTIQRTQQEDSAVYLCASSLLAGELFFGEGSRLTVL.

The genes are TRBV5-4 and TRBJ1-2; D is perhaps TRBD1 (5 bases). This CDR3 comprises 14 residues. Per germline, CDR1 SGHNT and CDR2 YYREEE (reference sequence). V was pared by 1 base and J by 0 bases, with 7 bases between. The CDR3 here is CASSLIGANYGYTF. The DNA of the CDR3 is TGTGCCAGCAGCTTGATAGGGGCTAACTATGGCTACACCTTC.

The chain employs TRBV11-2 and TRBJ2-1; D may match TRBD1 or TRBD2 (5 bases each). Trimming cost V 0 bases and J 10 bases, with 13 bases left between them. This CDR3 comprises 14 residues. Germline CDR1 is SGHAT and CDR2 is FQNNGV. The CDR3 DNA reads TGTGCCAGCAGCTTAGAGAGAGGGGCAGGCGAGCAGTTCTTC. Its translation: CASSLERGAGEQFF.

This chain connects TRBV6-6 to TRBJ1-2; tentative D call: TRBD1 (5 bases). Trimming took 8 bases from V and 3 from J, leaving 7 bases between them. The CDR3 is 11 residues long. Germline V gene sequence: CDR1 MNHNY, CDR2 SVGAGI (reference sequence). CDR3 DNA: TGTGCCAGCGGGGCTGACTATGGCTACACCTTC. Translated, it gives CASGADYGYTF.

This clone was counted between two and nine times. The gene calls are TRBV7-9 and TRBJ1-5; no clear D gene. Trimming took 5 bases from V and 3 from J, leaving 5 bases between them. The germline V gene encodes CDR1 SEHNR and CDR2 FQNEAQ (reference sequence). The CDR3 sequence is 12 residues long. CDR3 nucleotides: TGTGCCAGCAGCAACAACAATCAGCCCCAGCATTTT. The encoded protein is CASSNNNQPQHF.

The chain uses TRBV5-6 and TRBJ2-5; TRBD2 aligns across 7 bases. V was clipped by 3 bases and J by 4 bases; unmatched bases: 12. Per germline, CDR1 SGHDT and CDR2 YYEEEE. The CDR3 sequence is 16 residues long. CDR3 nucleotide sequence: TGTGCCAGCAGCTCCCGAGCGGGGAGTTGGCGAGAGACCCAGTACTTC. It encodes CASSSRAGSWRETQYF.

To note about this clone: The same CDR3 arises from other DNA sequences in this sample as well. This rearrangement joins TRBV6-5 to TRBJ1-2; D is ambiguous. Deletions cut 2 bases from V and 1 base from J, with 5 bases between. There are 13 residues in the CDR3. Germline CDR1 reads MNHEY; CDR2 reads SVGAGI. DNA for the CDR3: TGTGCCAGCAGTTACAAGGGTAACTATGGCTACACCTTC. Translating it yields CASSYKGNYGYTF.